The 30 T cell receptor beta chains in this list originate from one sample, sequenced in a study of T-cell reconstitution after alpha-beta-depleted transplantation in children. TCRbeta library preparation incorporated unique molecular identifiers. TCRdb re-derived calls from the PCR reads in MiXCR, one entry per CDR3 protein. This sample yields approximately 44,000 distinct CDR3 sequences, of which roughly 5% are seen a single time; roughly 31% belongs to the top ten. The sequencing used PBMCs, mostly from graft donor cells, collected 60 days after TCRalphabeta/CD19-depleted stem cell transplant. These receptors all stem from a female patient aged 2 to 10 who had a stem cell transplant for aplastic anemia, so the T cells may come from the graft donor.

This clonotype was picked up many times. The V and J genes are TRBV5-5 and TRBJ2-7, with 7 nucleotides matching TRBD1. This CDR3 region has 14 residues. CDR1 and CDR2 (germline): SGHKS, YYEKEE (reference sequence). With 5 bases clipped from V and 4 bases from J, the junction kept 9 bases outside the gene matches. Here the CDR3 reads CASSLGGQSYEQYF. The DNA for the CDR3 is TGTGCCAGCAGTCTTGGGGGACAGTCTTACGAGCAGTACTTC.

This clonotype was recorded at least ten times. V gene TRBV7-9 combines with J gene TRBJ1-3; D possibly corresponds to TRBD1 (5 bases). The germline V and J ends were trimmed by 8 bases and 0 bases, with 11 bases remaining between them. Germline CDR1 SEHNR, CDR2 FQNEAQ (reference sequence). CDR3 size: 14 residues. The CDR3 here is CASREGSSGNTIYF. In DNA form, the CDR3 reads TGTGCCAGCCGAGAGGGGAGCTCTGGAAACACCATATATTTT.

This clonotype was counted at least ten times. V usage is TRBV20-1 and J usage is TRBJ1-5; unclear D gene. The CDR3 is 13 amino acids. Germline V lookup: CDR1 DFQATT, CDR2 SNEGSKA (reference sequence). Deletions cut 2 bases from V and 5 bases from J, with 10 bases between. The CDR3 spells CSARSSPDQPQHF. As DNA, the CDR3 is TGCAGTGCTAGATCCAGCCCCGATCAGCCCCAGCATTTT.

This clonotype appeared many times. The chain recombines TRBV11-1 with TRBJ1-1, with D unresolved. V was shortened by 3 bases and J by 1 base, with 18 bases between the two germline ends. The CDR3 runs 17 residues. CDR1 and CDR2 (germline): SGHAT, FQDESV (reference sequence). The CDR3 reads CASSFYGTQAENTEAFF. The CDR3 DNA reads as TGTGCCAGCAGCTTCTACGGAACGCAGGCCGAGAACACTGAAGCTTTCTTT.

As to this clonotype: A much larger clonotype is one base distant, so this may be a read error. Given the absence of the conserved phenylalanine or tryptophan at the CDR3 end, a read error is likely. This CDR3 is CASMMGERRATDTQYL. In DNA, the CDR3 is TGTGCCAGCATGATGGGGGAGAGGCGCGCCACAGATACGCAGTATTTA. J is TRBJ2-3 and V is TRBV6-5; D is perhaps TRBD1 or TRBD2 (5 bases each). The CDR3 runs 16 residues. Germline V gene sequence: CDR1 MNHEY, CDR2 SVGAGI. With 7 bases removed from V and 2 bases from J, the gap between germline ends came to 19 bases.

This clonotype was picked up many times. The chain recombines TRBV6-2 or TRBV6-3 with TRBJ2-1; 9 bases map to TRBD2. This CDR3 has 20 residues. Looked up from germline, CDR1 is MNHEY and CDR2 is SVGEGT. Trimming at V came to 2 bases and at J to 7 bases, leaving 21 bases not matched to a gene. The CDR3 here is CASSYGVAGTIAGVDNEQFF. In nucleotides, the CDR3 is TGTGCCAGCAGTTACGGGGTAGCGGGCACCATAGCGGGAGTCGATAATGAGCAGTTCTTC.

This clonotype was observed at least ten times. J is TRBJ1-1 and V is TRBV10-3; 10 nucleotides line up with TRBD1. CDR3 size: 17 residues. The J segment lost 1 base and the V segment lost 3 bases, leaving 8 bases of the junction unmatched. CDR1 and CDR2 (germline): ENHRY, SYGVKD. The CDR3 loop reads CAISEWDRGGRNTEAFF. CDR3 DNA sequence: TGTGCCATCAGTGAATGGGACAGGGGAGGGAGGAACACTGAAGCTTTCTTT.

This clonotype was seen ten or more times. The chain recombines TRBV11-2 with TRBJ1-1; D is uncertain. The length of the CDR3 is 13 residues. V lost 2 bases to trimming and J lost 1 base, with 5 bases between them. Germline V gene data show CDR1 as SGHAT and CDR2 as FQNNGV. The CDR3 spells CASSLWGNTEAFF. Written as DNA, the CDR3 is TGTGCCAGCAGCTTATGGGGGAACACTGAAGCTTTCTTT.

This clonotype was observed a handful of times. The CDR3 DNA reads TGTGCCAGCAGCCAAGAGATGGCGGGGGGAAGCGCAGATACGCAGTATTTT. Its protein is CASSQEMAGGSADTQYF. V and J are TRBV3-1 and TRBJ2-3, with TRBD2 matching over 8 bases. CDR1 LGHDT and CDR2 YNNKEL come from the germline V gene (reference sequence). The CDR3 loop spans 17 amino acids. The trim removed 0 bases at V and 4 bases at J, leaving 9 bases unmatched.

This clonotype was counted at least ten times. CDR3 nucleotide sequence: TGTGCCAGCAGACAAAAATCCAGCGGGAGCCCGGGGGAGCAGTACTTC. Its translation: CASRQKSSGSPGEQYF. V is TRBV6-1 and J is TRBJ2-7; 8 nucleotides line up with TRBD2. The CDR3 has 16 amino acids. The V and J ends lost 6 bases and 7 bases, in that order; junction bases with no gene match: 17. Germline assignment: CDR1 MNHNS and CDR2 SASEGT.

This clonotype was recorded many times. The rearrangement joins TRBV28 to TRBJ2-7; the match to TRBD2 covers 8 bases. The junction had 6 bases not matched to a gene; V was cut back by 7 bases and J by 7 bases. The CDR3 is made up of 12 amino acids. Germline assignment: CDR1 MDHEN and CDR2 SYDVKM. CDR3 sequence reads: CASKAGVEEQYF. CDR3 DNA sequence: TGTGCCAGCAAAGCGGGAGTGGAGGAGCAGTACTTC.

This clonotype came up many times. The chain uses TRBV5-1 and TRBJ2-5; D tentatively reads TRBD1 or TRBD2 (5 bases each). Trimming took off 6 bases at V and 4 bases at J, with 19 bases between the two ends. CDR3 length: 15 residues. The germline gives CDR1 SGHRS, CDR2 YFSETQ. The chain's CDR3 is CASTPGGGNLETQYF. CDR3 sequence (DNA): TGCGCCAGCACCCCGGGTGGGGGAAATCTAGAGACCCAGTACTTC.

The sample holds a few counts of this clonotype. This chain uses TRBV7-3 with TRBJ2-2; TRBD1 agrees at 10 bases. The CDR3 runs 15 residues. In germline, CDR1 is SGHTA, CDR2 FQGTGA. The J segment lost 6 bases and the V segment lost 0 bases, leaving 1 base of the junction unmatched. In DNA, the CDR3 is TGTGCCAGCAGCTTAACGACAGGGGGCCCCGGGGAGCTGTTTTTT. Protein: CASSLTTGGPGELFF.

Comments on this clonotype: Possible read error: a much larger clone is one base away. The J gene is TRBJ1-1, the V gene TRBV20-1; D unclear. CDR3 length equals 11 residues. Germline V gives CDR1 DFQATT, CDR2 SNEGSKA (reference sequence). V lost 6 bases and J lost 6, with 11 bases in between. As DNA, the CDR3 is TGCAGTGCGCTACCTGGCCCTGAAGCTTTCTTT. It is translated as CSALPGPEAFF.

This clonotype has at least ten counts. J is TRBJ2-1 and V is TRBV27; TRBD2 matches at 15 bases. CDR1 and CDR2 (germline): MNHEY, SMNVEV (reference sequence). The length of the CDR3 is 13 residues. V lost 8 bases, J lost 13 bases, and 6 bases stayed unmatched. CDR3 bases: TGTGCCAGCCTTGGACTAGCGGGAGGGCCACAGTTCTTC. Protein: CASLGLAGGPQFF.

This clonotype was detected many times. The chain carries TRBV30 and TRBJ2-3, with D perhaps matching TRBD1 (6 bases). The length of the CDR3 is 13 residues. V gave up 1 base and J gave up 4 bases, with 9 bases separating them. Germline CDR1 reads GTSNPN; CDR2 reads SVGIG (reference sequence). DNA for the CDR3: TGTGCCTGGAGTGGGGGGCCCCCAGATACGCAGTATTTT. Translating it yields CAWSGGPPDTQYF.

This clonotype was seen a few times. This chain joins TRBV20-1 and TRBJ2-2, with a possible D match to TRBD2 (6 bases). Germline-derived CDR1 and CDR2 are DFQATT and SNEGSKA (reference sequence). This CDR3 region has 15 residues. V was clipped by 1 base and J by 7 bases, with 16 bases between them. DNA of the CDR3: TGCAGTGCTAGAGTCAGACTAGTACAGGACGGGGAGCTGTTTTTT. This codes for CSARVRLVQDGELFF.

This clonotype was seen many times. The chain has TRBV15 and TRBJ1-1; 10 bases are a match to TRBD1. This CDR3 has 16 amino acids. Unmatched junction bases numbered 11, after V lost 4 bases and J lost 6 bases. Per germline, CDR1 LNHNV and CDR2 YYDKDF (reference sequence). The CDR3 here is CATSNRDRGGGAEAFF. For the CDR3, the DNA is TGTGCCACCAGCAACCGGGACAGGGGTGGAGGCGCTGAAGCTTTCTTT. Combining the CDR3 with reference TRBV15 and TRBJ1-1 gives the whole variable domain DAMVIQNPRYQVTQFGKPVTLSCSQTLNHNVMYWYQQKSSQAPKLLFHYYDKDFNNEADTPDNFQSRRPNTSFCFLDIRSPGLGDTAMYLCATSNRDRGGGAEAFFGQGTRLTVV.

At least ten counts were recorded for this clonotype. The chain is built from TRBV28 and TRBJ2-7; a possible D gene is TRBD1 (6 bases). The germline V and J ends were trimmed by 8 bases and 5 bases, with 13 bases remaining between them. In germline, CDR1 is MDHEN, CDR2 SYDVKM. CDR3 length: 12 amino acids. CDR3 sequence reads: CASGNRENEQYF. CDR3 sequence (DNA): TGTGCCAGCGGTAACAGGGAAAACGAGCAGTACTTC.

The gene calls are TRBV6-2 or TRBV6-3 and TRBJ2-7, with 8 nucleotides matching TRBD1. Germline V CDR1 and CDR2: MNHEY, SVGEGT. J was trimmed by 6 bases and V by 6 bases; bases with no gene match: 10. The CDR3 runs to 14 residues. CDR3 amino acids: CASRTGARLGEQYF. The DNA of the CDR3 is TGTGCCAGCAGGACAGGGGCACGTCTAGGCGAGCAGTACTTC.

This clonotype came up many times. The genes are TRBV20-1 and TRBJ1-2, with TRBD1 matching 9 bases. The CDR3 loop spans 12 amino acids. The V segment lost 3 bases and the J segment 7 bases; nucleotides outside the gene matches: 3. In germline, CDR1 is DFQATT, CDR2 SNEGSKA (reference sequence). The CDR3 coding sequence is TGCAGTGCTAGGGACAGGGGCCCTGGCTACACCTTC. It encodes CSARDRGPGYTF.

Ten or more counts support this clonotype. V and J are TRBV10-3 and TRBJ2-3, with 11 bases aligning to TRBD2. The germline V gene has CDR1 ENHRY and CDR2 SYGVKD. The V segment lost 5 bases and the J segment 2 bases; nucleotides outside the gene matches: 3. The length of the CDR3 is 15 residues. The CDR3 DNA follows: TGTGCCATCAGTATACTAGCGGGGGCCACAGATACGCAGTATTTT. Protein sequence: CAISILAGATDTQYF.

This clonotype was seen ten or more times. This sequence joins TRBV12-3 or TRBV12-4 and TRBJ2-1, with 10 bases matching TRBD1. V lost 10 bases, J lost 2 bases, and 11 bases stayed unmatched. The CDR3 totals 16 residues. The CDR3 sequence: CANSLGTGVPYNEQFF. The CDR3 DNA sequence: TGTGCCAACTCCCTGGGGACAGGGGTTCCCTACAATGAGCAGTTCTTC.

At least ten counts were recorded for this clonotype. The J gene is TRBJ1-1, the V gene TRBV29-1; a possible D gene is TRBD1 (5 bases). The CDR3 runs 14 residues. Germline CDR1 and CDR2: SQVTM and ANQGSEA. V shed 2 bases and J shed 9 bases, with 19 bases lying between them. The CDR3 bases are TGCAGCGTTGAATCCCCCGGCGTGGGGGGTAAAGCTTTCTTT. It codes for CSVESPGVGGKAFF.

CDR3 nucleotides: TGTGCCAGCAGCGTAAGCATCCCTTACTTTACCTACAATGAGCAGTTCTTC. Residues: CASSVSIPYFTYNEQFF. The J gene is TRBJ2-1, the V gene TRBV3-1, with D hard to call. Germline V gene lookup returns CDR1 LGHDT and CDR2 YNNKEL (reference sequence). There are 17 residues in the CDR3. The ends were cut back, 5 bases at V and 2 bases at J, with 19 bases in the middle.

This clonotype occurred many times. This sequence joins TRBV12-3 or TRBV12-4 and TRBJ2-7; D unclear. The CDR3 consists of 13 residues. With 2 bases removed from V and 5 bases from J, the gap between germline ends came to 10 bases. CDR3 amino acids: CASSLIGYDEQYF. CDR3 bases: TGTGCCAGCAGTTTAATTGGGTATGACGAGCAGTACTTC.

This clonotype was seen many times. The V call is TRBV20-1, the J call TRBJ2-3, with TRBD2 matching over 9 bases. The CDR3 has 17 residues. The germline CDR1 and CDR2 sequences are DFQATT and SNEGSKA (reference sequence). Trimming at V came to 0 bases and at J to 4 bases, leaving 11 bases not matched to a gene. This CDR3 reads CSARDRASGKIADTQYF. Here the CDR3 DNA reads TGCAGTGCTAGAGATAGGGCTAGCGGGAAAATCGCAGATACGCAGTATTTT.

This clonotype has a count of ten or more. V and J are TRBV6-5 and TRBJ2-6, with 7 bases lining up with TRBD1. V lost 0 bases to trimming and J lost 2 bases; unmatched junction nucleotides: 1. This CDR3 comprises 16 residues. Germline CDR1 MNHEY, CDR2 SVGAGI. The CDR3 region is CASSYSGGAGANVLTF. The CDR3 DNA follows: TGTGCCAGCAGTTACTCAGGGGGCGCTGGGGCCAACGTCCTGACTTTC.

The rearrangement joins TRBV20-1 to TRBJ1-1; TRBD1 matches at 8 bases. The CDR3 runs 13 residues. The germline V gene has CDR1 DFQATT and CDR2 SNEGSKA (reference sequence). V trimming: 6 bases; J trimming: 3 bases; junction bases outside the gene matches: 6. DNA for the CDR3: TGCAGTGCCAACAGGGGGGCGGACACTGAAGCTTTCTTT. Translation: CSANRGADTEAFF.

The chain has TRBV5-1 and TRBJ2-7, with 9 nucleotides matching TRBD2. Germline CDR1 is SGHRS and CDR2 is YFSETQ. CDR3 size: 17 residues. The V gene end was trimmed by 0 bases and the J gene end by 0 bases; junction bases not matched to a gene: 7. The CDR3 DNA reads TGCGCCAGCAGCTTGGTGCTAGCGGGGCCAGCCTCCTACGAGCAGTACTTC. Amino acids: CASSLVLAGPASYEQYF.